Listed below are T cell receptor beta chains from one sample, sequenced in a study of shared T cell receptors in the human thymus. Only in-frame clones appear in the TCRdb table, and some are missing; sequencing was by immunoSEQ multiplex PCR. This table has hundreds of thousands of clones, around 87% appearing once. In addition, the sample was reused for a study of human thymus T cells.

Sequencing was done on a sample of thymocytes. Receptor source: a boy in the first two years of life with a congenital heart defect. Both conserved end residues are part of each CDR3. The order of the fields is D gene, clone size, J gene, V gene, CDR3 protein, CDR3 DNA. A D gene is named only where the DNA matches it firmly. A clone size is listed for some rows: how often the clone was seen (once, few, many), or a class if it is expanded.

D: TRBD2
size: .
J: TRBJ2-1
V: TRBV7-3
CDR3: CASSLGGRGGYNEQFF
DNA: TGTGCCAGCAGCTTAGGTGGGCGGGGGGGGTACAATGAGCAGTTCTTC

D: TRBD2
size: .
J: TRBJ2-1
V: TRBV5-1
CDR3: CASSFTGGSSYNEQFF
DNA: TGCGCCAGCAGCTTTACTGGCGGGAGCTCCTACAATGAGCAGTTCTTC

D: .
size: .
J: TRBJ2-7
V: TRBV2
CDR3: CASSEAPPSYEQYF
DNA: TGTGCCAGCAGTGAGGCACCCCCCTCCTACGAGCAGTACTTC

D: .
size: .
J: TRBJ2-7
V: TRBV21-1
CDR3: CASRTGGTGEQYF
DNA: TGTGCCAGCAGAACAGGGGGCACGGGAGAGCAGTACTTC

D: .
size: .
J: TRBJ2-1
V: TRBV29-1
CDR3: CSGGSASSCNEQFF
DNA: TGCAGCGGAGGGTCAGCGAGCTCCTGCAATGAGCAGTTCTTC

D: .
size: .
J: TRBJ2-1
V: TRBV27
CDR3: CASSPRTGSSYNEQFF
DNA: TGTGCCAGCAGTCCCCGGACTGGGAGCTCCTACAATGAGCAGTTCTTC

D: .
size: few
J: TRBJ2-7
V: TRBV2
CDR3: CASSVVNRVGCEQYF
DNA: TGTGCCAGCAGCGTAGTTAACAGGGTCGGGTGCGAGCAGTACTTC

D: TRBD1
size: .
J: TRBJ1-2
V: TRBV7-8
CDR3: CASSLRSGTGLYLDYGYTF
DNA: TGTGCCAGCAGCTTACGATCCGGGACAGGGCTCTATCTGGACTATGGCTACACCTTC

D: .
size: .
J: TRBJ1-2
V: TRBV30
CDR3: CAWSAQGYTF
DNA: TGTGCCTGGAGTGCTCAGGGCTACACCTTC

D: TRBD1
size: .
J: TRBJ1-2
V: TRBV29-1
CDR3: CSVATGDGYTF
DNA: TGCAGCGTCGCGACAGGGGATGGCTACACCTTC

D: TRBD1
size: .
J: TRBJ1-1
V: TRBV4-3
CDR3: CASSQGNDRANTEAFF
DNA: TGCGCCAGCAGCCAAGGGAACGACAGGGCGAACACTGAAGCTTTCTTT

D: .
size: few
J: TRBJ2-1
V: TRBV6-5
CDR3: CASSSRGIREPNEQFF
DNA: TGTGCCAGCAGTTCCCGGGGGATCAGGGAGCCCAATGAGCAGTTCTTC

D: TRBD1
size: .
J: TRBJ2-7
V: TRBV4-2
CDR3: CASSQGKGADSYEQYF
DNA: TGTGCCAGCAGCCAAGGAAAGGGGGCCGACTCCTACGAGCAGTACTTC

D: .
size: .
J: TRBJ1-1
V: TRBV19
CDR3: CAHRGGVLNTEAFF
DNA: TGTGCCCACAGAGGGGGAGTTTTGAACACTGAAGCTTTCTTT

D: TRBD1
size: .
J: TRBJ2-2
V: TRBV6-5
CDR3: CASRPGTGVAGELFF
DNA: TGTGCCAGCAGACCGGGGACAGGGGTCGCCGGGGAGCTGTTTTTT

D: TRBD2
size: .
J: TRBJ2-5
V: TRBV28
CDR3: CASSSPGLGKETQYF
DNA: TGTGCCAGCAGTTCCCCGGGACTAGGTAAAGAGACCCAGTACTTC

D: TRBD1
size: .
J: TRBJ1-5
V: TRBV5-1
CDR3: CASSLEGTGNNQPQHF
DNA: TGCGCCAGCAGCCTCGAAGGGACAGGGAACAATCAGCCCCAGCATTTT

D: .
size: .
J: TRBJ2-2
V: TRBV30
CDR3: CAWSVLGVGELFF
DNA: TGTGCCTGGAGTGTACTTGGTGTCGGGGAGCTGTTTTTT

D: .
size: .
J: TRBJ2-7
V: TRBV15
CDR3: CATSIKTGTHEQYF
DNA: TGTGCCACCAGTATTAAAACCGGGACACACGAGCAGTACTTC

D: .
size: .
J: TRBJ1-1
V: TRBV5-6
CDR3: CASSKTTGFKNTEAFF
DNA: TGTGCCAGCAGCAAAACAACAGGGTTCAAGAACACTGAAGCTTTCTTT

D: TRBD2
size: .
J: TRBJ2-3
V: TRBV19
CDR3: CASSIEGLAGGDTQYF
DNA: TGTGCCAGTAGTATAGAGGGACTAGCGGGAGGGGATACGCAGTATTTT

D: .
size: .
J: TRBJ2-3
V: TRBV5-4
CDR3: CASSPTLGLGTDTQYF
DNA: TGTGCCAGCAGCCCGACTCTAGGACTTGGCACAGATACGCAGTATTTT

D: TRBD2
size: .
J: TRBJ2-7
V: TRBV10-3
CDR3: CAISTPGLADSYEQYF
DNA: TGTGCCATCAGTACCCCGGGACTAGCGGACTCCTACGAGCAGTACTTC

D: .
size: few
J: TRBJ1-1
V: TRBV2
CDR3: CASSRGAQAFF
DNA: TGTGCCAGCAGTCGGGGGGCCCAAGCTTTCTTT

D: TRBD2
size: once
J: TRBJ2-7
V: TRBV10-3
CDR3: CAIRNRNTSGKTSYEQYF
DNA: TGTGCCATCAGGAACAGGAACACTAGCGGGAAGACTTCCTACGAGCAGTACTTC

D: .
size: .
J: TRBJ1-2
V: TRBV28
CDR3: CASSRDTIYGYTF
DNA: TGTGCCAGCAGCCGGGACACGATCTATGGCTACACCTTC

D: .
size: once
J: TRBJ2-1
V: TRBV6-5
CDR3: CASSLGGNVFF
DNA: TGTGCCAGCAGTTTAGGGGGTAATGTGTTCTTC

D: .
size: .
J: TRBJ2-5
V: TRBV5-1
CDR3: CASSLMSDQETQYF
DNA: TGCGCCAGCAGCTTGATGTCAGACCAAGAGACCCAGTACTTC

D: TRBD1
size: .
J: TRBJ1-2
V: TRBV14
CDR3: CASSQAGQGGTGGYTF
DNA: TGTGCCAGCAGCCAGGCCGGCCAGGGGGGTACGGGTGGCTACACCTTC

D: TRBD1
size: .
J: TRBJ1-2
V: TRBV4-3
CDR3: CASSQDPGGGYGYTF
DNA: TGCGCCAGCAGCCAAGATCCAGGGGGCGGCTATGGCTACACCTTC

D: .
size: .
J: TRBJ2-4
V: TRBV4-2
CDR3: CASSQDLETTLIQYF
DNA: TGTGCCAGCAGCCAAGATTTGGAGACTACCCTAATTCAGTACTTC

D: .
size: once
J: TRBJ2-7
V: TRBV6-5
CDR3: CASRNTAYEQYF
DNA: TGTGCCAGCAGGAATACAGCCTACGAGCAGTACTTC

D: .
size: .
J: TRBJ2-5
V: TRBV7-4
CDR3: CASSSTILKETQYF
DNA: TGTGCCAGCAGCTCAACTATCCTCAAAGAGACCCAGTACTTC

D: TRBD1
size: .
J: TRBJ1-6
V: TRBV6-5
CDR3: CASSKDRGTNSPLHF
DNA: TGTGCCAGCAGTAAGGACAGGGGGACTAATTCCCCCCTCCACTTT

D: .
size: .
J: TRBJ2-2
V: TRBV5-1
CDR3: CASSLVADNASNTGELFF
DNA: TGCGCCAGCAGCTTGGTGGCGGACAACGCCTCGAACACCGGGGAGCTGTTTTTT

D: TRBD1
size: .
J: TRBJ2-7
V: TRBV2
CDR3: CASSPRPGQGEYEQYF
DNA: TGTGCCAGCAGCCCAAGACCGGGACAGGGGGAATACGAGCAGTACTTC

D: TRBD1
size: .
J: TRBJ1-1
V: TRBV30
CDR3: CAWSPRKTGANTEAFF
DNA: TGTGCCTGGAGCCCCCGGAAGACAGGGGCGAACACTGAAGCTTTCTTT

D: .
size: .
J: TRBJ1-1
V: TRBV18
CDR3: CASSPPAGASGITTEAFF
DNA: TGTGCCAGCTCACCACCGGCGGGGGCGAGTGGTATCACCACTGAAGCTTTCTTT

D: .
size: .
J: TRBJ1-2
V: TRBV28
CDR3: CASSFPGKGYYGYTF
DNA: TGTGCCAGCAGTTTTCCCGGGAAAGGGTACTATGGCTACACCTTC

D: TRBD1
size: .
J: TRBJ2-1
V: TRBV6-6
CDR3: CASSYRTGDFIF
DNA: TGTGCCAGCAGTTACCGGACAGGGGACTTCATCTTC

D: .
size: .
J: TRBJ2-1
V: TRBV9
CDR3: CASSERIVGYEQFF
DNA: TGTGCCAGCAGCGAACGAATAGTGGGCTATGAACAGTTCTTC